The 28 T cell receptor beta chains presented below share a single source sample, sequenced in a study of neoadjuvant anti-PD-1 for oral cavity cancer. Time point denoted: after neoadjuvant nivolumab, at surgical resection. TCRdb's copy holds only in-frame clones and misses some; the assay was immunoSEQ multiplex PCR. The sample has about 68,000 clones; about 85% are singletons. The material sequenced was PBMCs, taken after nivolumab (anti-PD-1) treatment. The receptor set was obtained from a person between 35 and 79 years old with oral cavity squamous cell carcinoma.

J is TRBJ1-1 and V is TRBV20-1; no firm D call. Per germline, CDR1 DFQATT and CDR2 SNEGSKA (reference sequence). With 2 bases removed from V and 6 bases from J, the gap between germline ends came to 7 bases. The CDR3 covers 11 residues. The CDR3, as DNA: TGCAGTGCTAGACCGGGGTCTGAAGCTTTCTTT. It translates to CSARPGSEAFF.

The chain carries TRBV5-4 and TRBJ2-7, with D unclear. The germline V and J ends were trimmed by 4 bases and 1 base, with 9 bases remaining between them. This CDR3 is built from 13 residues. Germline loops: CDR1 SGHNT, CDR2 YYREEE (reference sequence). The CDR3 bases are TGTGCCAGCAGCGTGGAGAGTTCCTACGAGCAGTACTTC. Translating it yields CASSVESSYEQYF.

The chain uses TRBV2 and TRBJ1-4; D may be TRBD1 (5 bases). From germline, CDR1 is SNHLY and CDR2 FYNNEI. This CDR3 contains 16 residues. The V end lost 6 bases, the J end lost 1 base, and 15 bases lay between the germline ends. Here the CDR3 reads CASSQRGAGTNEKLFF. The DNA of the CDR3 is TGTGCCAGCAGCCAGAGAGGGGCTGGAACTAATGAAAAACTGTTTTTT.

The chain employs TRBV5-4 and TRBJ2-4; D might be TRBD1 or TRBD2, each matching 6 bases. This CDR3 contains 16 residues. The V and J ends lost 3 bases and 5 bases respectively, with 18 bases between them. The germline CDR1 and CDR2 sequences are SGHNT and YYREEE (reference sequence). CDR3 loop: CASSSLSGEVENIQYF. As DNA, the CDR3 is TGTGCCAGCAGCTCCCTCTCAGGGGAGGTCGAAAACATTCAGTACTTC. The variable domain in full, with the rest retrieved from reference TRBV5-4 and TRBJ2-4, is ETGVTQSPTHLIKTRGQQVTLRCSSQSGHNTVSWYQQALGQGPQFIFQYYREEENGRGNFPPRFSGLQFPNYSSELNVNALELDDSALYLCASSSLSGEVENIQYFGAGTRLSVL.

V usage is TRBV10-1 and J usage is TRBJ2-1; weak D call: TRBD2 (5 bases). The CDR3 has 14 residues. Germline lookup yields CDR1 WNHNN and CDR2 SYGVQD (reference sequence). V dropped 5 bases and J dropped 0 bases, with 8 bases sitting between them. The CDR3, as DNA: TGCGCCAGCAGTCCCCGGGACTCCTACAATGAGCAGTTCTTC. Amino acids: CASSPRDSYNEQFF.

The V and J genes are TRBV7-6 and TRBJ2-1; D ambiguous. The CDR3 runs 15 residues. Per the germline V gene, CDR1 is SGHVS and CDR2 is FNYEAQ. V dropped 4 bases and J dropped 4 bases, with 14 bases sitting between them. CDR3 DNA: TGTGCCAGCAGCTCGGAGCTAAGTGGGTACAATGAGCAGTTCTTC. It codes for CASSSELSGYNEQFF.

This chain uses TRBV5-1 with TRBJ2-1; 7 nucleotides line up with TRBD1. This CDR3 region has 16 residues. V trimming: 4 bases; J trimming: 0 bases; junction bases outside the gene matches: 7. Germline V gene lookup returns CDR1 SGHRS and CDR2 YFSETQ. The CDR3 bases are TGCGCCAGCAGCCTTGACAGGGTTAGCTCCTACAATGAGCAGTTCTTC. Its protein product is CASSLDRVSSYNEQFF. The variable domain in full, with the rest retrieved from reference TRBV5-1 and TRBJ2-1, is KAGVTQTPRYLIKTRGQQVTLSCSPISGHRSVSWYQQTPGQGLQFLFEYFSETQRNKGNFPGRFSGRQFSNSRSEMNVSTLELGDSALYLCASSLDRVSSYNEQFFGPGTRLTVL.

J is TRBJ1-2 and V is TRBV29-1; no clear D gene. Trimming cost V 4 bases and J 3 bases, with 9 bases left between them. CDR1 is SQVTM and CDR2 is ANQGSEA in the germline V gene. The CDR3 runs 12 residues. The CDR3 coding sequence is TGCAGCGTTGGCGGTGATTACTATGGCTACACCTTC. It yields the protein CSVGGDYYGYTF.

The chain is built from TRBV5-1 and TRBJ2-1; 8 bases align to TRBD1. V lost 2 bases, J lost 8 bases, and 9 bases stayed unmatched. The V gene's germline CDR1 is SGHRS and CDR2 YFSETQ. The CDR3 totals 15 residues. This chain's CDR3 is CASSLETGDADEQFF. CDR3 sequence (DNA): TGCGCCAGCAGCTTAGAGACAGGGGACGCGGATGAGCAGTTCTTC.

As DNA, the CDR3 is TGTGCCAGCAGCGCGATGGGACAGGCGATCTTCGAGCAGTACTTC. This gives the protein CASSAMGQAIFEQYF. The chain joins TRBV7-9 to TRBJ2-7, with 8 bases fitting TRBD1. Germline trimming cut 5 bases from V and 6 bases from J; bases unmatched to any gene: 12. This CDR3 is built from 15 residues. Germline values: CDR1 SEHNR, CDR2 FQNEAQ (reference sequence). Full variable domain (missing parts from reference TRBV7-9 and TRBJ2-7): DTGVSQNPRHKITKRGQNVTFRCDPISEHNRLYWYRQTLGQGPEFLTYFQNEAQLEKSRLLSDRFSAERPKGSFSTLEIQRTEQGDSAMYLCASSAMGQAIFEQYFGPGTRLTVT.

The chain links TRBV29-1 to TRBJ1-1; TRBD1 is a possible D gene (6 bases). This CDR3 spans 12 amino acids. CDR1 and CDR2 from the germline V gene are SQVTM and ANQGSEA. Trimming removed 6 bases from V and 2 bases from J, with 10 bases in between. Written as DNA, the CDR3 is TGCAGCGTCGGGACACCAAACACTGAAGCTTTCTTT. As protein: CSVGTPNTEAFF.

The chain uses TRBV7-8 and TRBJ1-5, with a weak D call TRBD1 (5 bases). The V end was cut by 2 bases, the J end by 6 bases, with 17 bases between. The CDR3 is made up of 16 amino acids. Germline CDR1 SGHVS, CDR2 FQNEAQ. The CDR3 nucleotides read TGTGCCAGCAGCTTATCGCGTGGGGGATTAGGTCAGCCCCAGCATTTT. Translating it yields CASSLSRGGLGQPQHF.

J is TRBJ2-7 and V is TRBV6-5, with 8 bases identical to TRBD1. This CDR3 region has 13 residues. J gave up 6 bases and V 5 bases, and 6 bases lay outside the gene matches. The germline CDR1 and CDR2 sequences are MNHEY and SVGAGI. This CDR3 reads CASSKLDRGEQYF. In DNA, the CDR3 is TGTGCCAGCAGTAAACTTGACAGGGGCGAGCAGTACTTC.

The chain combines TRBV7-2 with TRBJ1-2; tentatively, D is TRBD1 (6 bases). V was pared by 5 bases and J by 4 bases, with 11 bases between. Per germline, CDR1 SGHTA and CDR2 FQGNSA. The CDR3 contains 13 residues. The CDR3 protein is CASSRTASYGYTF. CDR3 DNA: TGTGCCAGCAGCCGGACAGCGAGCTATGGCTACACCTTC. The whole variable domain, remainder taken from reference TRBV7-2 and TRBJ1-2, is GAGVSQSPSNKVTEKGKDVELRCDPISGHTALYWYRQSLGQGLEFLIYFQGNSAPDKSGLPSDRFSAERTGGSVSTLTIQRTQQEDSAVYLCASSRTASYGYTFGSGTRLTVV.

The CDR3 DNA reads TGTGCCAGCAGGAGGGGTACGGCAGCCTACGAGCAGTACTTC. Encoded protein: CASRRGTAAYEQYF. The chain uses TRBV5-6 and TRBJ2-7, with D perhaps matching TRBD1 or TRBD2 (5 bases each). V lost 5 bases to trimming and J lost 2 bases, with 14 bases between them. The length of the CDR3 is 14 residues. CDR1 and CDR2 (germline): SGHDT, YYEEEE. The full variable domain, completed using reference TRBV5-6 and TRBJ2-7, is DAGVTQSPTHLIKTRGQQVTLRCSPKSGHDTVSWYQQALGQGPQFIFQYYEEEERQRGNFPDRFSGHQFPNYSSELNVNALLLGDSALYLCASRRGTAAYEQYFGPGTRLTVT.

This chain joins TRBV30 and TRBJ1-3; D is undetermined. The germline V gene encodes CDR1 GTSNPN and CDR2 SVGIG (reference sequence). CDR3 length: 14 residues. V lost 3 bases to trimming and J lost 0 bases, with 9 bases between them. In nucleotides, the CDR3 is TGTGCCTGGAGAGACACTTTCTCTGGAAACACCATATATTTT. It codes for CAWRDTFSGNTIYF.

The chain is built from TRBV7-8 and TRBJ2-2; 7 bases match TRBD1. The CDR3 sequence is 15 residues long. CDR1 is SGHVS, CDR2 FQNEAQ, per germline. V was clipped by 0 bases and J by 7 bases; unmatched bases: 5. The CDR3: CASSLAPDRDGELFF. CDR3 sequence (DNA): TGTGCCAGCAGCTTAGCCCCCGACAGGGACGGGGAGCTGTTTTTT.

The genes are TRBV27 and TRBJ1-1; D is ambiguous. This CDR3 is built from 13 residues. Trimming took off 2 bases at V and 1 base at J, with 5 bases between the two ends. The germline CDR1 and CDR2 sequences are MNHEY and SMNVEV (reference sequence). The CDR3 nucleotides read TGTGCCAGCAGTTTAAAGGGGAACACTGAAGCTTTCTTT. Amino acid sequence: CASSLKGNTEAFF.

The chain is built from TRBV28 and TRBJ2-1; no firm D call. The CDR3 extends over 13 amino acids. V lost 6 bases to trimming and J lost 10 bases, with 16 bases between them. Germline CDR1 and CDR2: MDHEN and SYDVKM. In nucleotides, the CDR3 is TGTGCCAGCAGCTCCGGCCTTCCGAACGAGCAGTTCTTC. Amino acids: CASSSGLPNEQFF.

This sequence joins TRBV19 and TRBJ1-1; 7 bases agree with TRBD1. The CDR3 extends over 15 amino acids. Germline CDR1 is LNHDA and CDR2 is SQIVND (reference sequence). V shed 4 bases, J shed 4 bases, and the junction held 9 bases outside the gene matches. This CDR3 reads CASSTTGVGGTEAFF. Here the CDR3 DNA reads TGTGCCAGTAGTACAACAGGGGTTGGGGGCACTGAAGCTTTCTTT.

The V gene is TRBV10-3, the J gene TRBJ2-6; D call uncertain. The CDR3 consists of 15 residues. The germline CDR1 and CDR2 sequences are ENHRY and SYGVKD. With 5 bases removed from V and 2 bases from J, the gap between germline ends came to 10 bases. The CDR3 spells CAISPLRAGANVLTF. The CDR3 nucleotides are TGTGCCATCAGTCCACTTAGAGCTGGGGCCAACGTCCTGACTTTC.

As DNA, the CDR3 is TGTGCCAGCAGTCCTACAGGGTGGGGGGTACTAGCCAAAAACATTCAGTACTTC. This translates into CASSPTGWGVLAKNIQYF. The J gene is TRBJ2-4, the V gene TRBV27; D possibly matches TRBD1 or TRBD2 (6 bases each). Trimming cost V 5 bases and J 0 bases, with 20 bases left between them. This CDR3 is 18 amino acids long. CDR1 MNHEY and CDR2 SMNVEV come from the germline V gene (reference sequence).

This clone turned up a few times. This chain joins TRBV19 and TRBJ1-5, with 7 bases aligning to TRBD1. Germline-derived CDR1 and CDR2 are LNHDA and SQIVND (reference sequence). The V gene end was trimmed by 7 bases and the J gene end by 2 bases; junction bases not matched to a gene: 8. The CDR3 spans 15 residues. The CDR3 region is CASTIRGGGNQPQHF. Written as DNA, the CDR3 is TGTGCCAGTACCATCAGGGGGGGTGGCAATCAGCCCCAGCATTTT.

The chain couples TRBV11-2 to TRBJ1-1; D gene unclear. There are 13 residues in the CDR3. V was trimmed by 3 bases and J by 4 bases, leaving 9 bases between them. CDR1 and CDR2 from the germline V gene are SGHAT and FQNNGV. This CDR3 is CASSFLEGTEAFF. The CDR3, as DNA: TGTGCCAGCAGCTTTCTGGAGGGCACTGAAGCTTTCTTT.

This clone was seen a single time. This chain connects TRBV4-2 to TRBJ2-1, with 7 positions matching TRBD2. Trimming at V came to 0 bases and at J to 0 bases, leaving 5 bases not matched to a gene. The CDR3 spans 17 residues. From germline, CDR1 is LGHNA and CDR2 YNFKEQ. The CDR3 loop reads CASSQDSGGGSYNEQFF. CDR3 bases: TGTGCCAGCAGCCAAGATTCGGGGGGAGGCTCCTACAATGAGCAGTTCTTC.

The V gene is TRBV5-1, the J gene TRBJ2-3; D gene ambiguous. CDR1 is SGHRS, CDR2 YFSETQ, per germline. The CDR3 length is 12 residues. V lost 4 bases, J lost 5 bases, and 8 bases lay in between. The CDR3, as DNA: TGCGCCAGCAGCCACCCGGGAGATACGCAGTATTTT. Translating gives CASSHPGDTQYF.

The chain joins TRBV6-5 to TRBJ1-3; 11 bases line up with TRBD1. CDR3 length: 15 residues. With 6 bases clipped from V and 3 bases from J, the junction kept 4 bases outside the gene matches. Germline V gene data show CDR1 as MNHEY and CDR2 as SVGAGI. The CDR3 loop reads CASSRTGGDGNTIYF. The CDR3 nucleotides read TGTGCCAGCAGCCGGACAGGGGGCGATGGAAACACCATATATTTT.

The chain is built from TRBV2 and TRBJ2-5, with 14 bases matching TRBD2. The V segment lost 4 bases and the J segment 4 bases; nucleotides outside the gene matches: 11. The CDR3 runs to 18 residues. CDR1 SNHLY and CDR2 FYNNEI come from the germline V gene. This CDR3 is CASSGGTSGSGFRETQYF. The CDR3 nucleotides are TGTGCCAGCAGTGGCGGGACTAGCGGGAGCGGGTTTCGAGAGACCCAGTACTTC. The entire variable domain, with the rest obtained from reference TRBV2 and TRBJ2-5, is as follows: EPEVTQTPSHQVTQMGQEVILRCVPISNHLYFYWYRQILGQKVEFLVSFYNNEISEKSEIFDDQFSVERPDGSNFTLKIRSTKLEDSAMYFCASSGGTSGSGFRETQYFGPGTRLLVL.